This T cell receptor (beta chain) stems from a study of T cell repertoires in cytomegalovirus infection (dated by TCRdb to about 2019). For the wider study: The peptide stimulations were aimed at well-studied HLA-B-restricted epitopes as well as recently identified HLA-C-restricted CMV epitopes, whose presentation resists viral immunomodulation. Donor HLA type was relevant to the analysis, because carriage of CMV infection together with the matching HLA type was indicated by public TCR beta signatures.

The sample was run on an Illumina HiSeq 1500. TCRdb handled the public reads itself, with Q25 trimming in fastp and clone calling in MiXCR, and kept productive beta chains. Here each entry gathers all rows of one CDR3 protein and keeps the most common genes and DNA. Here the sample has about half a million distinct CDR3 sequences; about 42% occur a single time. Jointly, the top ten make up around 45% of the sample. A word on this clonotype: This clone's antigen is unknown. No per-base quality is available; no much larger clone lies one base away.

What this sample's treatment or condition label stands for: in vitro stimulation with specific CMV peptide epitopes to enrich CMV-specific T cells. General conclusions and limits of the study: In both this cohort and an independent roughly 350-donor cohort, the cumulative frequency of public TCR beta family members distinguished carriers of CMV infection plus the relevant HLA type. The ex vivo response was dominated by HLA-C-restricted CMV-specific TCR beta clonotypes, which also provided the single most frequent clonotype in two of eight donors.

Sequencing used cultured PBMCs, obtained from culture after CMV antigen stimulation. This receptor was taken from a human donor in good health (CMV status not recorded). Some clones in this sample may be carry-over from other donors' samples.

The nucleotides are TGCGCCAGCAGCCTCTCGGGCCCTAACGCGGTAGACATTCAGTACTTC. The encoded protein is CASSLSGPNAVDIQYF. The chain couples TRBV5-1 to TRBJ2-4; confidence is insufficient to name the D gene. The germline V gene supplies CDR1 SGHRS and CDR2 YFSETQ. The junction shows trimming of 4 bases on V and 8 bases on J, plus 22 bases between the germline ends. The CDR3 runs 16 residues from the cysteine to the phenylalanine. Only the CDR3 DNA is retained, 48 bases long and in frame from the first base.